This T cell receptor beta chain was profiled in a study of blood T cell repertoires in COVID-19. Whole-study context: Sites across the United States, Italy and Spain contributed samples from acute and convalescent COVID-19.

Authors' processing steps: Nucleated cell counts were estimated from reference gene primer amplification. The repertoire was sequenced with immunoSEQ multiplex PCR; TCRdb's copy has only in-frame clones and lacks some. That table furnishes V, J and clone size, whereas the DNA furnished D and trimming. Of around 120,000 clones detected, under 95% appear once; the ten largest clones hold 4.6%. The ends lost 2 bases at V and 4 bases at J; junction bases unmatched: 7. The germline CDR1 and CDR2 sequences are SEHNR and FQNEAQ (reference sequence). The CDR3 loop spans 17 amino acids. Specimen: peripheral blood. The receptor's source is a man in his sixties with COVID-19, enrolled during active disease. The V gene is TRBV7-9, the J gene TRBJ1-6; 8 bases align to TRBD1. The CDR3 here is CASSLTGGEVYNSPLHF. In DNA form, the CDR3 reads TGTGCCAGCAGCTTAACAGGGGGTGAGGTTTATAATTCACCCCTCCACTTT.